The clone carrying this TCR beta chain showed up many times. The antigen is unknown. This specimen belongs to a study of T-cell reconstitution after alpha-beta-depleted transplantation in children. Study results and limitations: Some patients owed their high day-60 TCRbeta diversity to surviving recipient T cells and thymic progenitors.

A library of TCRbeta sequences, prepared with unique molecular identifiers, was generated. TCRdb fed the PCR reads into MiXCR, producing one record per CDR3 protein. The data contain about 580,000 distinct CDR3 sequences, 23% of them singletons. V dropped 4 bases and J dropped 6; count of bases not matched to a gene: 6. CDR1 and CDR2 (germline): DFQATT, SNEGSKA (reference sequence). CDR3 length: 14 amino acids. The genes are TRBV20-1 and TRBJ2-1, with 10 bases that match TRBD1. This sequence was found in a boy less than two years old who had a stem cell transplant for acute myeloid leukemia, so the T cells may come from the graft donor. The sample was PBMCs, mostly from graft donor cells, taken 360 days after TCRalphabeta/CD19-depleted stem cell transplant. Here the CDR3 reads CSAIRDRGINEQFF. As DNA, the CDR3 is TGCAGTGCTATCCGGGACAGGGGCATCAATGAGCAGTTCTTC.